This T cell receptor beta chain is from a study of blood T cell repertoires in COVID-19. The table came from immunoSEQ multiplex PCR; TCRdb's copy has only in-frame clones and leaves some out. The sample shows just under 150,000 clones, 87% of them seen only once. Trimming removed 3 bases at V and 0 bases at J, with 14 bases between. Germline-derived CDR1 and CDR2 are SQVTM and ANQGSEA. CDR3 length equals 15 residues. This chain joins TRBV29-1 and TRBJ1-1, with D possibly TRBD1 on 5 matching bases. The specimen sequenced was peripheral blood. The TCR comes from a man between 45 and 60 years old who had recovered from COVID-19. The chain's CDR3 is CSVEFDSPLNTEAFF. DNA for the CDR3: TGCAGCGTTGAGTTCGACAGCCCTCTGAACACTGAAGCTTTCTTT. Looking up the rest from reference TRBV29-1 and TRBJ1-1 gives the full variable domain: SAVISQKPSRDICQRGTSLTIQCQVDSQVTMMFWYRQQPGQSLTLIATANQGSEATYESGFVIDKFPISRPNLTFSTLTVSNMSPEDSSIYLCSVEFDSPLNTEAFFGQGTRLTVV.